This T cell receptor (beta chain) comes out of a study of persistence of HIV-infected CD4 T cells. This CDR3 is 12 amino acids long. The germline V and J ends were trimmed by 6 bases and 11 bases, with 11 bases remaining between them. From germline, CDR1 is SEHNR and CDR2 FQNEAQ (reference sequence). Study results and limitations: CMV- and Gag-responding cells had lower TCRbeta richness than CD3/CD28-responding cells. Within sorted populations, more oligoclonal TCRs accompanied more oligoclonal proviruses. Bulk TCR data could not be restricted to HIV-1-infected CMV-responding cells.

A remark on this clone: Its specificity is unknown.

This was the immunoSEQ version 4 assay in survey mode. The table came from immunoSEQ multiplex PCR; TCRdb's copy has only in-frame clones and leaves some out. Altogether roughly 16,000 clones are present, approximately 64% being singletons, with the ten largest covering about 8%. The stimulus was lysate of CMV-infected fibroblasts, approximately 9.7 ug/mL. Sorting of responding CD4+ T cells relied on upregulated CD40 ligand together with CD69. Inclusion required CMV-positive serology and CD4+ counts above 400 cells/uL. The chain joins TRBV7-9 to TRBJ1-6; D remains ambiguous. This clonotype was sampled from an adult woman with HIV who was CMV-seropositive. The sample was CD4+ T cells sorted from PBMCs after roughly 19-hour stimulation, taken from a patient who received antiretroviral therapy. The CDR3 here is CASSHIGPPLHF. The CDR3 DNA is TGTGCCAGCAGTCACATAGGACCACCCCTCCACTTT.